This TCR beta chain was obtained from a study of memory CD4+ T cells and cytomegalovirus serostatus. The sort gate was single viable CD3+CD4+CD8-CD45RO+ cells for memory CD4+ T cells. The protocol was immunoSEQ multiplex PCR, while the TCRdb copy is restricted to in-frame clones and leaves out a portion. Of tens of thousands of clones listed, over 70% were seen once; the top ten hold roughly 0.99%. This CDR3 is built from 12 residues. Germline CDR1 and CDR2: LGHNT and FRNRAP. V was clipped by 1 base and J by 5 bases, with 5 bases between them. The chain is built from TRBV12-5 and TRBJ1-1, with D unresolved. Material for sequencing was memory CD4+ T cells from blood. This receptor was identified in an adult in good health and CMV-seronegative. The CDR3 DNA sequence: TGTGCTAGTGGTTTGGCGGGGACTGAAGCTTTCTTT. This codes for CASGLAGTEAFF. The whole variable domain, filled in from reference TRBV12-5 and TRBJ1-1, reads DARVTQTPRHKVTEMGQEVTMRCQPILGHNTVFWYRQTMMQGLELLAYFRNRAPLDDSGMPKDRFSAEMPDATLATLKIQPSEPRDSAVYFCASGLAGTEAFFGQGTRLTVV.